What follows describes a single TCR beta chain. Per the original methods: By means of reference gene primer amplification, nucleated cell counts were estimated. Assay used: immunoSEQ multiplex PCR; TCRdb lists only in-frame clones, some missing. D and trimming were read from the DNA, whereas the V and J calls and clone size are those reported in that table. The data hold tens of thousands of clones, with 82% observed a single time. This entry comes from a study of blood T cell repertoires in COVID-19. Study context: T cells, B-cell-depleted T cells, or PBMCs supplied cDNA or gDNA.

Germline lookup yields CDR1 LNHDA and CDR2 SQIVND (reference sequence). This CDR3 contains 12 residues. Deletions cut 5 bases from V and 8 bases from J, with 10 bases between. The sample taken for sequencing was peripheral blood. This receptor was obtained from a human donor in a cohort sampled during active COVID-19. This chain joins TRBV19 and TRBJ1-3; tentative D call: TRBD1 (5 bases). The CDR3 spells CASSPQGYTIYF. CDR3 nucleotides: TGTGCCAGTAGTCCCCAGGGTTACACCATATATTTT. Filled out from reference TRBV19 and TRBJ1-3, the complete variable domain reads DGGITQSPKYLFRKEGQNVTLSCEQNLNHDAMYWYRQDPGQGLRLIYYSQIVNDFQKGDIAEGYSVSREKKESFPLTVTSAQKNPTAFYLCASSPQGYTIYFGEGSWLTVV.